The 9 T cell receptor beta chains listed next were all sequenced from one sample in a study of cytomegalovirus exposure and HLA in healthy donors. The method was immunoSEQ multiplex PCR; TCRdb's version includes in-frame clones alone and lacks a portion of them. This table has 100,000 to 150,000 clones, more than 95% appearing once. Source material: PBMCs. These receptors all come from a young man in good health and CMV-seronegative.

The rearrangement links TRBV28 to TRBJ1-5; the D gene is possibly TRBD1 (5 bases). The CDR3 sequence is 16 residues long. CDR1 MDHEN and CDR2 SYDVKM come from the germline V gene. V dropped 6 bases and J dropped 0 bases, with 15 bases sitting between them. CDR3 loop: CASRTQGLVSNQPQHF. CDR3 nucleotides: TGTGCCAGCAGGACTCAGGGCCTGGTTAGCAATCAGCCCCAGCATTTT.

The CDR3 DNA reads as TGTGCCAGTAGTACAAGGAGCGCCGGGGAGCTGTTTTTT. Encoded protein: CASSTRSAGELFF. This chain joins TRBV19 and TRBJ2-2; D not resolved. The length of the CDR3 is 13 residues. Germline V CDR1 and CDR2: LNHDA, SQIVND (reference sequence). The V end was cut by 4 bases, the J end by 6 bases, with 9 bases between. The whole variable domain, remainder taken from reference TRBV19 and TRBJ2-2, is DGGITQSPKYLFRKEGQNVTLSCEQNLNHDAMYWYRQDPGQGLRLIYYSQIVNDFQKGDIAEGYSVSREKKESFPLTVTSAQKNPTAFYLCASSTRSAGELFFGEGSRLTVL.

This chain links TRBV28 with TRBJ2-3; TRBD2 aligns across 10 bases. Germline V gene data show CDR1 as MDHEN and CDR2 as SYDVKM. The CDR3 runs to 16 residues. V lost 8 bases to trimming and J lost 1 base; unmatched junction nucleotides: 9. CDR3 sequence (DNA): TGTGCCAGCCCCGCCCCTAGCGGGAGAGGCACAGATACGCAGTATTTT. Its translation is CASPAPSGRGTDTQYF.

V is TRBV28 and J is TRBJ2-7, with a weak D call TRBD1 (6 bases). CDR1 is MDHEN, CDR2 SYDVKM, per germline. The CDR3 consists of 14 residues. Trimming shortened V by 7 bases and J by 2 bases, and 15 bases separated the two germline ends. CDR3 DNA sequence: TGTGCCAGCACCCCAGACAGGAGCCCCTACGAGCAGTACTTC. Protein: CASTPDRSPYEQYF.

A single count supports this clone. This sequence joins TRBV25-1 and TRBJ1-2; tentatively, D is TRBD1 (5 bases). This CDR3 spans 14 amino acids. With 3 bases removed from V and 8 bases from J, the gap between germline ends came to 16 bases. Germline V gene sequence: CDR1 MGHDK, CDR2 SYGVNS. Written as DNA, the CDR3 is TGTGCCAGCAGTGAGCCTGAGACAGCTCGCGGCTACACCTTC. The encoded protein is CASSEPETARGYTF.

The rearrangement joins TRBV4-1 to TRBJ2-5; D may be TRBD2 (5 bases). Germline CDR1 is MGHRA and CDR2 is YSYEKL. V was shortened by 4 bases and J by 4 bases, with 10 bases between the two germline ends. CDR3 length: 13 amino acids. CDR3 coding DNA: TGCGCCAGCAGCCCCGGGATATTAGAGACCCAGTACTTC. It specifies CASSPGILETQYF.

This clone occurred once. The CDR3, as DNA: TGTGCCAGCAGTCGGGACTCCTGGTCCTACGAGCAGTACTTC. Its translation is CASSRDSWSYEQYF. The chain couples TRBV7-2 to TRBJ2-7, with D perhaps matching TRBD2 (6 bases). The CDR3 runs 14 residues. The germline gives CDR1 SGHTA, CDR2 FQGNSA. Trimming took off 6 bases at V and 1 base at J, with 13 bases between the two ends.

The chain couples TRBV6-5 to TRBJ2-1, with 7 positions matching TRBD2. Germline loops: CDR1 MNHEY, CDR2 SVGAGI. This CDR3 is 13 amino acids long. V gave up 11 bases and J gave up 1 base; unmatched junction bases: 5. CDR3 amino acids: CAAWGGSYNEQFF. As DNA, the CDR3 is TGTGCCGCATGGGGGGGTTCCTACAATGAGCAGTTCTTC.

V gene TRBV7-2 combines with J gene TRBJ2-2, with TRBD1 identical over 11 bases. With 0 bases clipped from V and 6 bases from J, the junction kept 3 bases outside the gene matches. CDR3 length: 16 amino acids. The V gene's germline CDR1 is SGHTA and CDR2 FQGNSA. CDR3: CASSLAGQGGAGELFF. In nucleotides, the CDR3 is TGTGCCAGCAGCTTAGCGGGACAGGGGGGAGCCGGGGAGCTGTTTTTT. Combining the CDR3 with reference TRBV7-2 and TRBJ2-2 gives the whole variable domain GAGVSQSPSNKVTEKGKDVELRCDPISGHTALYWYRQSLGQGLEFLIYFQGNSAPDKSGLPSDRFSAERTGGSVSTLTIQRTQQEDSAVYLCASSLAGQGGAGELFFGEGSRLTVL.